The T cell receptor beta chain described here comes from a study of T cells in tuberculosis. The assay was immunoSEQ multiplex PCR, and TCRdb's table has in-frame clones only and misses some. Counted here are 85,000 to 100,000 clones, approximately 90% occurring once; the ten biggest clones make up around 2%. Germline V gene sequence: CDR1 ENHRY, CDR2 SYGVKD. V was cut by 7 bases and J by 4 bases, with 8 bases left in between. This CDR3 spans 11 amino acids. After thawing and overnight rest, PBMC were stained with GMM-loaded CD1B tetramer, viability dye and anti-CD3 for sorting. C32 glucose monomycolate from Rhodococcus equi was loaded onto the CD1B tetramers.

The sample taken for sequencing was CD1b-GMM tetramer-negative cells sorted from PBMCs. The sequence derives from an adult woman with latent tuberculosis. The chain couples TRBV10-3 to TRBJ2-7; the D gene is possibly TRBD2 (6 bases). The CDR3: CAINSGYEQYF. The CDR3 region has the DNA TGTGCCATCAATAGCGGATACGAGCAGTACTTC.